The clone carrying this T cell receptor (beta chain) has at least ten counts. Its antigen is not identified. This entry comes from a study of T cells in Graves' hyperthyroidism and ophthalmopathy. Study-wide findings and caveats: Blood also held most thyroid clonotypes expanded beyond 0.001.

Amplified regions were TCR beta CDR3 sequences from RNA transcripts. An initial round of RT-PCR targeting the TCR CDR3 relied on the HTBI primer set. TCRdb analysed the multiplex PCR reads with MiXCR anew, one entry per CDR3 protein. The repertoire has about 110,000 distinct CDR3 sequences, about a sixth of them found once; the top ten carry 35% to 45%. The CDR3 extends over 13 amino acids. The germline V gene has CDR1 SGHAT and CDR2 FQNNGV. V lost 3 bases to trimming and J lost 7 bases; unmatched junction nucleotides: 0. No ophthalmopathy progression within 18 months constituted stable Graves' hyperthyroidism. Clinical symptoms, serum thyroxine, TRAb, thyroid ultrasound and orbital computed tomography established diagnosis.

The rearrangement uses TRBV11-2 and TRBJ1-6; TRBD1 agrees at 7 bases. Sequencing was carried out using blood. The receptor was isolated from a woman aged 50 to 60 with Graves' hyperthyroidism. The CDR3 DNA follows: TGTGCCAGCAGCTTGACAGGGAATTCACCCCTCCACTTT. Protein product: CASSLTGNSPLHF.